These 28 T cell receptor beta chains were all obtained from the same sample, sequenced in a study of blood T cell repertoires in COVID-19. Measured with immunoSEQ multiplex PCR; TCRdb has only the in-frame clones, and not every one. The sample consists of over 100,000 clones, nearly 90% of them appearing once. Sequencing was performed on peripheral blood. The receptors here all came from a man aged 50 or older with active COVID-19.

This rearrangement joins TRBV7-9 to TRBJ1-1; unclear D gene. V lost 5 bases, J lost 2 bases, and 3 bases lay in between. Germline loops: CDR1 SEHNR, CDR2 FQNEAQ (reference sequence). CDR3 length equals 11 residues. CDR3 loop: CASSLNTEAFF. The DNA of the CDR3 is TGTGCCAGCAGCCTTAACACTGAAGCTTTCTTT.

CDR3 region: CASSLDRGSYEQYF. DNA of the CDR3: TGTGCCAGCTCACTCGACAGGGGCTCCTACGAGCAGTACTTC. J is TRBJ2-7 and V is TRBV18, with TRBD1 identical over 8 bases. The CDR3 extends over 14 amino acids. V lost 4 bases, J lost 0 bases, and 2 bases stayed unmatched. Germline CDR1 KGHSH, CDR2 LQKENI.

The chain employs TRBV11-2 and TRBJ2-7; TRBD2 matches at 8 bases. The germline gives CDR1 SGHAT, CDR2 FQNNGV. V was clipped by 5 bases and J by 4 bases; unmatched bases: 10. The CDR3 consists of 15 residues. The CDR3 DNA is TGTGCCAGCAGCCCTGAGCGGGGGCTAACTTACGAGCAGTACTTC. Amino acids: CASSPERGLTYEQYF.

J is TRBJ1-5 and V is TRBV6-2 or TRBV6-3, with D hard to call. CDR3 size: 16 residues. In germline, CDR1 is MNHEY, CDR2 SVGEGT. V gave up 2 bases and J gave up 1 base, with 12 bases separating them. CDR3 protein: CASSYGLIQSNQPQHF. The CDR3 DNA is TGTGCCAGCAGTTACGGCCTTATACAGAGCAATCAGCCCCAGCATTTT.

The genes are TRBV15 and TRBJ1-2, with D possibly being TRBD1 (5 bases). Trimming removed 5 bases from V and 5 bases from J, with 15 bases in between. Germline V gene sequence: CDR1 LNHNV, CDR2 YYDKDF (reference sequence). This CDR3 is 14 amino acids long. The CDR3 spells CATSLPGTEYGYTF. In DNA, the CDR3 is TGTGCCACCAGCTTACCCGGGACTGAGTATGGCTACACCTTC.

The V gene is TRBV6-6, the J gene TRBJ2-1; TRBD2 agrees at 10 bases. The CDR3 has 14 amino acids. Germline CDR1 reads MNHNY; CDR2 reads SVGAGI (reference sequence). V lost 8 bases, J lost 5 bases, and 6 bases stayed unmatched. CDR3 protein: CASLNSGGNNEQFF. The DNA of the CDR3 is TGTGCCAGCCTGAATAGCGGGGGGAACAATGAGCAGTTCTTC.

The chain has TRBV21-1 and TRBJ2-2; the table calls TRBD2, which could not be checked here. TRBV21-1 is a listed pseudogene. This CDR3 region has 18 residues. The CDR3 coding sequence is TGTGCCAGCAGCATTACTGCGGGTCAGGTTCCGAACACCGGGGAGCTGTTTTTT. Translating it yields CASSITAGQVPNTGELFF.

V is TRBV18 and J is TRBJ1-5, with TRBD1 identical over 9 bases. Germline V CDR1 and CDR2: KGHSH, LQKENI. V was pared by 1 base and J by 1 base, with 8 bases of the junction left unmatched. This CDR3 has 18 residues. The CDR3 spells CASSPQGTGQGSNQPQHF. CDR3 nucleotide sequence: TGTGCCAGCTCACCACAGGGAACGGGACAGGGAAGCAATCAGCCCCAGCATTTT.

With respect to this clone: Other DNA sequences from this sample encode an identical CDR3 as well. The chain has TRBV19 and TRBJ2-7; perhaps TRBD2 as D (7 bases). Germline CDR1 LNHDA, CDR2 SQIVND (reference sequence). V dropped 11 bases and J dropped 1 base, with 12 bases sitting between them. This CDR3 spans 12 amino acids. The CDR3 spells CASRGGSYEQYF. The CDR3 DNA reads TGTGCCTCAAGGGGGGGTTCCTACGAGCAGTACTTC.

The genes are TRBV19 and TRBJ1-2; 7 positions agree with TRBD1. J gave up 5 bases and V 5 bases, and 11 bases lay outside the gene matches. The germline gives CDR1 LNHDA, CDR2 SQIVND (reference sequence). The CDR3 contains 15 residues. As DNA, the CDR3 is TGTGCCAGTAGTTTTCTGACAGGGTCCCTTTATGGCTACACCTTC. It specifies CASSFLTGSLYGYTF.

The V call is TRBV27, the J call TRBJ1-2; 7 bases are a match to TRBD1. V trimming: 5 bases; J trimming: 8 bases; junction bases outside the gene matches: 11. The CDR3 runs 14 residues. Per germline, CDR1 MNHEY and CDR2 SMNVEV (reference sequence). The DNA of the CDR3 is TGTGCCAGCAGTCGAGAAGCAGGGGGTAGCGGCTACACCTTC. Translation gives CASSREAGGSGYTF.

The V call is TRBV6-1, the J call TRBJ1-5, with D uncertain. This CDR3 contains 13 residues. Germline V gene sequence: CDR1 MNHNS, CDR2 SASEGT. V was pared by 1 base and J by 7 bases, with 8 bases between. The CDR3 is CASSEERGQPQHF. The CDR3 DNA reads as TGTGCCAGCAGTGAAGAAAGAGGCCAGCCCCAGCATTTT.

V is TRBV5-1 and J is TRBJ2-7; a possible D gene is TRBD2 (5 bases). This CDR3 is 13 amino acids long. V lost 1 base and J lost 4, with 9 bases in between. Germline V CDR1 and CDR2: SGHRS, YFSETQ. The CDR3 region is CASSLPEGYEQYF. CDR3 coding DNA: TGCGCCAGCAGCTTGCCTGAGGGTTACGAGCAGTACTTC.

The chain couples TRBV3-1 (or the pseudogene TRBV3-2) to TRBJ2-2; D is perhaps TRBD2 (6 bases). The germline CDR1 and CDR2 sequences are LGHDT and YNNKEL (reference sequence). This CDR3 is built from 15 residues. V lost 6 bases, J lost 9 bases, and 20 bases lay in between. CDR3 DNA: TGTGCCAGCAGGGAGGACGGGACTGCGGACCGGGAGCTGTTTTTT. Protein product: CASREDGTADRELFF.

This clone was counted a single time. The chain couples TRBV28 to TRBJ2-7, with 15 bases matching TRBD2. V gave up 6 bases and J gave up 1 base; unmatched junction bases: 10. This CDR3 comprises 18 residues. Germline values: CDR1 MDHEN, CDR2 SYDVKM. CDR3 DNA sequence: TGTGCCAGCAGACCCAAAACCGGGACTAGCGGGGGGTCCTACGAGCAGTACTTC. Its protein product is CASRPKTGTSGGSYEQYF.

The chain combines TRBV19 with TRBJ1-5; D unclear. Germline CDR1 reads LNHDA; CDR2 reads SQIVND (reference sequence). Trimming left V 4 bases short and J 6 bases short, with 7 bases between. This CDR3 region has 12 residues. The CDR3 DNA follows: TGTGCCAGTAGTAGAGTACCTCAGCCCCAGCATTTT. This sequence encodes CASSRVPQPQHF.

This sequence joins TRBV2 and TRBJ1-4; a weak D match, TRBD1 (6 bases). This CDR3 is built from 15 residues. Trimming shortened V by 5 bases and J by 4 bases, and 14 bases separated the two germline ends. The V gene's germline CDR1 is SNHLY and CDR2 FYNNEI. CDR3 protein: CASSPRQEYNEKLFF. Written as DNA, the CDR3 is TGTGCCAGCAGTCCTCGACAGGAGTATAATGAAAAACTGTTTTTT.

V is TRBV27 and J is TRBJ2-1; D perhaps matches TRBD2 (6 bases). The germline V and J ends were trimmed by 3 bases and 1 base, with 7 bases remaining between them. The CDR3 length is 14 residues. The germline V gene encodes CDR1 MNHEY and CDR2 SMNVEV (reference sequence). CDR3 region: CASSLGGSYNEQFF. The DNA of the CDR3 is TGTGCCAGCAGTTTGGGGGGATCCTACAATGAGCAGTTCTTC.

The chain is built from TRBV19 and TRBJ1-6, with 8 bases lining up with TRBD1. The CDR3 spans 16 residues. V lost 4 bases and J lost 5; bases outside the gene matches: 7. The germline gives CDR1 LNHDA, CDR2 SQIVND (reference sequence). As DNA, the CDR3 is TGTGCCAGTAGTAGCCGGACAGGGAGGAATAATTCACCCCTCCACTTT. Its protein product is CASSSRTGRNNSPLHF.

The chain couples TRBV5-1 to TRBJ2-2; weak D call: TRBD2 (6 bases). Germline V gene data show CDR1 as SGHRS and CDR2 as YFSETQ. This CDR3 has 16 residues. Deletions cut 5 bases from V and 2 bases from J, with 16 bases between. CDR3 loop: CASRLGRGFNTGELFF. DNA of the CDR3: TGCGCCAGCAGACTGGGCCGGGGGTTCAACACCGGGGAGCTGTTTTTT.

This rearrangement joins TRBV4-2 to TRBJ2-1; a weak D match, TRBD1 (5 bases). Germline V gene sequence: CDR1 LGHNA, CDR2 YNFKEQ. V lost 4 bases, J lost 10 bases, and 17 bases lay in between. The CDR3 is 14 residues long. The CDR3 sequence is CASSPDQQVYEQFF. The CDR3 nucleotides read TGTGCCAGCAGCCCAGACCAACAGGTGTACGAGCAGTTCTTC.

The chain couples TRBV15 to TRBJ1-2, with TRBD1 matching 10 bases. Trimming at V came to 1 base and at J to 6 bases, leaving 5 bases not matched to a gene. CDR1 and CDR2 (germline): LNHNV, YYDKDF (reference sequence). This CDR3 region has 15 residues. The CDR3 coding sequence is TGTGCCACCAGCAGAGTGGGGACAGGGGCACATGGCTACACCTTC. Translating it yields CATSRVGTGAHGYTF.

This clone occurred many times. The chain recombines TRBV10-3 with TRBJ1-2; D possibly corresponds to TRBD1 (5 bases). CDR1 ENHRY and CDR2 SYGVKD come from the germline V gene. The CDR3 totals 15 residues. V dropped 0 bases and J dropped 1 base, with 9 bases sitting between them. The DNA for the CDR3 is TGTGCCATCAGTGAGTCTCCAGGGTATAACTATGGCTACACCTTC. This translates into CAISESPGYNYGYTF.

The chain has TRBV21-1 and TRBJ1-3. TRBV21-1 is described as a pseudogene. CDR3 size: 15 residues. In nucleotides, the CDR3 is TGTGCCAGCAAGGGGACTCCCGCCACTGGAAACACCATATATTTT. This codes for CASKGTPATGNTIYF.

The chain carries TRBV4-1 and TRBJ2-7; D is perhaps TRBD2 (6 bases). The CDR3 spans 14 residues. Trimming left V 8 bases short and J 3 bases short, with 17 bases between. In germline, CDR1 is MGHRA, CDR2 YSYEKL. CDR3 sequence: CASRDGRGGYEQYF. CDR3 bases: TGCGCCAGCCGGGACGGGCGGGGAGGCTACGAGCAGTACTTC.

The rearrangement links TRBV4-1 to TRBJ2-3; unclear D gene. V lost 1 base, J lost 1 base, and 3 bases lay in between. There are 13 residues in the CDR3. In germline, CDR1 is MGHRA, CDR2 YSYEKL. DNA of the CDR3: TGCGCCAGCAGCCAAGCTCGCACAGATACGCAGTATTTT. It encodes CASSQARTDTQYF.

The gene calls are TRBV5-6 and TRBJ1-2; 8 bases map to TRBD1. Germline values: CDR1 SGHDT, CDR2 YYEEEE. The V and J ends lost 4 bases and 3 bases, in that order; junction bases with no gene match: 8. CDR3 length: 15 residues. The CDR3 DNA reads as TGTGCCAGCAGCCCCAAGGACAGGGCGTACTATGGCTACACCTTC. Protein: CASSPKDRAYYGYTF.

The chain couples TRBV7-9 to TRBJ2-3; 10 bases match TRBD1. Germline CDR1 SEHNR, CDR2 FQNEAQ (reference sequence). The CDR3 extends over 16 amino acids. V shed 2 bases, J shed 3 bases, and the junction held 5 bases outside the gene matches. This chain's CDR3 is CASSLRRTGGTDTQYF. CDR3 coding DNA: TGTGCCAGCAGCTTACGACGGACAGGGGGAACAGATACGCAGTATTTT.